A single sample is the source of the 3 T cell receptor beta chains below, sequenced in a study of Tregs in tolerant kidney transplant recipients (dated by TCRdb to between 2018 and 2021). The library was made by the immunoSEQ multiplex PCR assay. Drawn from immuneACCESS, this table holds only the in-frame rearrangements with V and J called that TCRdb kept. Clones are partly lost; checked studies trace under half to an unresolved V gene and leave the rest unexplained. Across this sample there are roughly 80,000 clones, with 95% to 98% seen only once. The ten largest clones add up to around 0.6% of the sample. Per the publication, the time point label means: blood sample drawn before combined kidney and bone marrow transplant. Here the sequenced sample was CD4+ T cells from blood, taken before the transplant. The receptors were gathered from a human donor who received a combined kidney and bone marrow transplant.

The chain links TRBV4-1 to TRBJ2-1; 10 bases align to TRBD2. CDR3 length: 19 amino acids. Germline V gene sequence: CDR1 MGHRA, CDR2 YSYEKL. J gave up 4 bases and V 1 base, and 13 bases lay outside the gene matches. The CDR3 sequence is CASSQGFVVGSGRYNEQFF. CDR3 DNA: TGCGCCAGCAGCCAAGGATTTGTTGTGGGTAGCGGGAGGTACAATGAGCAGTTCTTC.

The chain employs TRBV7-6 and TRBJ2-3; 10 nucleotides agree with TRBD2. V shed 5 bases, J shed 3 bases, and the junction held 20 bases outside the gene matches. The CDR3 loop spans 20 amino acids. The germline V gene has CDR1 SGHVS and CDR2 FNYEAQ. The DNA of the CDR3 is TGTGCCAGCAGCCGCACCCCTGGAGCGGGAGGGCCCGGGCATACAGATACGCAGTATTTT. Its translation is CASSRTPGAGGPGHTDTQYF.

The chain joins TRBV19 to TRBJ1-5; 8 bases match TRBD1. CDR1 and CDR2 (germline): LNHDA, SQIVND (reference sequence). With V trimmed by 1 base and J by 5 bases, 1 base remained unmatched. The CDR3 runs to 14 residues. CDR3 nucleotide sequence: TGTGCCAGTAGTATAGCGACAGGGGATCAGCCCCAGCATTTT. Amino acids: CASSIATGDQPQHF.